This TCR beta chain was sequenced for a study of shared clonotypes between healthy human individuals (TCRdb year 2020). At the level of the whole study: A couple of women and a few men aged 18 to 49 years were included in the cohort. For each donor, CD4 naive and CD4 memory were each run on three plates, CD8 naive on two plates, and CD8 memory on one plate. To estimate repertoire size and how much clonotypes are shared between individuals, the study performed deep sequencing of blood TCR repertoires from 4 to 6 healthy adults. To increase sequencing depth and limit assay-specific biases, different laboratories used diverse techniques to prepare libraries and sequence TCR repertoires. Each donor's leukapheresis produced roughly between roughly 0.9 and 8.9 billion PBMCs.

Cut back by 2 bases and 1 base, the V and J ends lie 9 bases apart. Sequences ENHRY (CDR1) and SYGVKD (CDR2) are obtained from the germline V gene. The CDR3, cysteine through phenylalanine, is 14 amino acids long. The read is trimmed to its CDR3 DNA, 42 bases read in frame from base 1. Donors were healthy HIV-negative adults with no recently reported acute infections or vaccinations. Only Caucasian adults living in Nashville, Tennessee, USA were represented among the donors. CD4+ T cells were enriched through magnetic negative selection, after which naive cells were positively selected on CD45RA and the remaining negative fraction served as the memory subset. Blood was collected by leukapheresis, and PBMCs were isolated by Ficoll-Histopaque density gradient centrifugation and then cryopreserved in liquid nitrogen vapor phase. Analytical flow cytometry was used to check the purity and quantity of every magnetically sorted T cell population. From each sorted fraction, genomic DNA was isolated and quantified by UV absorbance on a Nanodrop 2000c.

Concerning this clone itself: What antigen it recognizes has not been identified. No quality values exist for individual bases; no much larger clone is one base distant.

Results the study describes overall, beyond this receptor: Sampling was restricted to blood, and TCR repertoires in tissue are likely to differ from TCR repertoires in blood. Estimated clonotype richness was generally larger for naive than for memory subsets. Because the study included a small number of donors, the genetic and exposure-history diversity represented was limited. Rarefaction of sorted-subset datasets indicated incomplete sequencing despite the large sequencing depth. Higher generation probabilities were observed for clonotypes shared by all four sorted-subset donors than for non-shared clonotypes. About 5% of naive CD4, 3.5% of naive CD8, 2.3% of memory CD4, and 0.4% of memory CD8 clonotypes were shared across four donors. Pairwise subsampling indicated that sequencing depth was expected to affect the degree of clonotype sharing among donors.

Using the deep immunoSEQ assay, TCR CDR3 regions were amplified from genomic DNA by multiplex PCR. Genomic DNA extracted from each cell subset was distributed evenly over all wells of several immunoSEQ 96-well plates, and each plate served as one replicate. For sorted subsets, each replicate PCR was loaded with about 0.2 ug genomic DNA, equivalent to about 30,000 T cell genomes. Purified libraries were quantified with a Qubit 3.0 fluorometer, sized on a Bioanalyzer 2100, and re-quantified with the KAPA Library Quantification kit. A separate single-read 150-cycle Illumina NextSeq 550 flow cell was used to sequence each immunoSEQ 96-well plate. On the study's bioinformatics: The immunoSEQ output contained only junctional sequences without quality scores, so filtering could not match that applied to full-length reads. To assign V/J genes and CDR3, sequences were annotated against IMGT germline references using PyIR, a Python wrapper for IgBLAST v1.9. Any read was removed if the V/J assignment was weak (E-value above 1e-6), the CDR3 was missing, or the read contained stop codons, out-of-frame junctions, or ambiguous translated residues. V3J clonotypes were defined as sequences sharing an identical inferred V gene, J gene, and CDR3 amino acid sequence. Percentage overlap between repertoires was computed as shared unique clonotypes divided by the size of the smaller repertoire. Repertoire richness was assessed with RTK rarefaction, the Chao1 estimator, and Recon v2.1 estimates of unobserved clonotypes. Generation probabilities were computed with OLGA for all TCRbeta clonotypes obtained by the gDNA method from a handful of donors. TCRdb provides this immuneACCESS table in a form limited to in-frame rearrangements. Some clones are lacking; in checked studies, under half of them reflect an unresolved V gene, and why the rest are absent is not known. From that table come the V and J calls and clone size; the DNA was used to work out D and trimming. A total of under 2,500,000 clones appear in this sample, under 97% of them only once. Of the sample, approximately 0.13% falls within the top ten clones.

The chain was built from TRBV10-3 and TRBJ2-7; no D segment can be confidently identified. The sequencing input was naive CD4+ T cells sorted from blood. Reading the label with the study, this specimen's cell subset or site is: CD45RA+ positively selected. The sequence was collected from a man younger than 30 in good health. The CDR3 amino acid sequence is: CAISEGVLSYEQYF. Read as DNA, the sequence is TGTGCCATCAGTGAGGGGGTTTTATCCTACGAGCAGTACTTC.